This T cell receptor beta chain appears in the sequencing data of a study of cytomegalovirus exposure and HLA in healthy donors. Study results and limitations: Some 16,000 TCR beta sequences were associated with HLA alleles at 0.05 false discovery rate in a later analysis. Several of the most significant clusters appeared linked to common viral pathogens, based on a later analysis.

PCR primers comprised 60 Vbeta and 13 Jbeta primers. The assay was immunoSEQ multiplex PCR, and TCRdb's table has in-frame clones only and misses some. The sample has some 200,000 clones, approximately 79% seen once. CDR1 and CDR2 (germline): SGHVS, FQNEAQ. The CDR3 is 16 residues long. Trimming removed 5 bases from V and 6 bases from J; junction bases left unmatched: 10. About this clone itself: What it binds is unknown.

The rearrangement uses TRBV7-8 and TRBJ2-1, with 10 bases that match TRBD2. The TCR comes from a girl under 18 in good health and CMV-seropositive. Material: PBMCs. The CDR3, as DNA: TGTGCCAGCAGCGAACGGACTAGCGGTAAAAGCAATGAGCAGTTCTTC. Translation gives CASSERTSGKSNEQFF.